A single sample gave rise to the 2 T cell receptor beta chains below, sequenced in a study of T cell responses to AZD1222 COVID-19 vaccine. The protocol was immunoSEQ multiplex PCR, while the TCRdb copy is restricted to in-frame clones and leaves out a portion. Among more than 120,000 clones listed, roughly 91% were seen once. Sequencing was performed on peripheral blood, taken on day 0 of AZD1222 vaccination. The receptors shown here come from an adult in good health.

The CDR3 nucleotides are TGTGCCAGCAGTGCCTTTCGGGGACAGGGGATTAAAGCTTTCTTT. Its translation is CASSAFRGQGIKAFF. This chain joins TRBV2 and TRBJ1-1; 10 bases agree with TRBD1. CDR3 size: 15 residues. The germline CDR1 and CDR2 sequences are SNHLY and FYNNEI. Trimming at V came to 4 bases and at J to 9 bases, leaving 11 bases not matched to a gene.

A single count supports this clone. This chain joins TRBV19 and TRBJ2-7; tentatively, D is TRBD1 (5 bases). V was trimmed by 9 bases and J by 4 bases, leaving 10 bases between them. The CDR3 runs to 11 residues. The germline gives CDR1 LNHDA, CDR2 SQIVND (reference sequence). As DNA, the CDR3 is TGTGCCAGCGCAGGGTTGTACGAGCAGTACTTC. Protein: CASAGLYEQYF.